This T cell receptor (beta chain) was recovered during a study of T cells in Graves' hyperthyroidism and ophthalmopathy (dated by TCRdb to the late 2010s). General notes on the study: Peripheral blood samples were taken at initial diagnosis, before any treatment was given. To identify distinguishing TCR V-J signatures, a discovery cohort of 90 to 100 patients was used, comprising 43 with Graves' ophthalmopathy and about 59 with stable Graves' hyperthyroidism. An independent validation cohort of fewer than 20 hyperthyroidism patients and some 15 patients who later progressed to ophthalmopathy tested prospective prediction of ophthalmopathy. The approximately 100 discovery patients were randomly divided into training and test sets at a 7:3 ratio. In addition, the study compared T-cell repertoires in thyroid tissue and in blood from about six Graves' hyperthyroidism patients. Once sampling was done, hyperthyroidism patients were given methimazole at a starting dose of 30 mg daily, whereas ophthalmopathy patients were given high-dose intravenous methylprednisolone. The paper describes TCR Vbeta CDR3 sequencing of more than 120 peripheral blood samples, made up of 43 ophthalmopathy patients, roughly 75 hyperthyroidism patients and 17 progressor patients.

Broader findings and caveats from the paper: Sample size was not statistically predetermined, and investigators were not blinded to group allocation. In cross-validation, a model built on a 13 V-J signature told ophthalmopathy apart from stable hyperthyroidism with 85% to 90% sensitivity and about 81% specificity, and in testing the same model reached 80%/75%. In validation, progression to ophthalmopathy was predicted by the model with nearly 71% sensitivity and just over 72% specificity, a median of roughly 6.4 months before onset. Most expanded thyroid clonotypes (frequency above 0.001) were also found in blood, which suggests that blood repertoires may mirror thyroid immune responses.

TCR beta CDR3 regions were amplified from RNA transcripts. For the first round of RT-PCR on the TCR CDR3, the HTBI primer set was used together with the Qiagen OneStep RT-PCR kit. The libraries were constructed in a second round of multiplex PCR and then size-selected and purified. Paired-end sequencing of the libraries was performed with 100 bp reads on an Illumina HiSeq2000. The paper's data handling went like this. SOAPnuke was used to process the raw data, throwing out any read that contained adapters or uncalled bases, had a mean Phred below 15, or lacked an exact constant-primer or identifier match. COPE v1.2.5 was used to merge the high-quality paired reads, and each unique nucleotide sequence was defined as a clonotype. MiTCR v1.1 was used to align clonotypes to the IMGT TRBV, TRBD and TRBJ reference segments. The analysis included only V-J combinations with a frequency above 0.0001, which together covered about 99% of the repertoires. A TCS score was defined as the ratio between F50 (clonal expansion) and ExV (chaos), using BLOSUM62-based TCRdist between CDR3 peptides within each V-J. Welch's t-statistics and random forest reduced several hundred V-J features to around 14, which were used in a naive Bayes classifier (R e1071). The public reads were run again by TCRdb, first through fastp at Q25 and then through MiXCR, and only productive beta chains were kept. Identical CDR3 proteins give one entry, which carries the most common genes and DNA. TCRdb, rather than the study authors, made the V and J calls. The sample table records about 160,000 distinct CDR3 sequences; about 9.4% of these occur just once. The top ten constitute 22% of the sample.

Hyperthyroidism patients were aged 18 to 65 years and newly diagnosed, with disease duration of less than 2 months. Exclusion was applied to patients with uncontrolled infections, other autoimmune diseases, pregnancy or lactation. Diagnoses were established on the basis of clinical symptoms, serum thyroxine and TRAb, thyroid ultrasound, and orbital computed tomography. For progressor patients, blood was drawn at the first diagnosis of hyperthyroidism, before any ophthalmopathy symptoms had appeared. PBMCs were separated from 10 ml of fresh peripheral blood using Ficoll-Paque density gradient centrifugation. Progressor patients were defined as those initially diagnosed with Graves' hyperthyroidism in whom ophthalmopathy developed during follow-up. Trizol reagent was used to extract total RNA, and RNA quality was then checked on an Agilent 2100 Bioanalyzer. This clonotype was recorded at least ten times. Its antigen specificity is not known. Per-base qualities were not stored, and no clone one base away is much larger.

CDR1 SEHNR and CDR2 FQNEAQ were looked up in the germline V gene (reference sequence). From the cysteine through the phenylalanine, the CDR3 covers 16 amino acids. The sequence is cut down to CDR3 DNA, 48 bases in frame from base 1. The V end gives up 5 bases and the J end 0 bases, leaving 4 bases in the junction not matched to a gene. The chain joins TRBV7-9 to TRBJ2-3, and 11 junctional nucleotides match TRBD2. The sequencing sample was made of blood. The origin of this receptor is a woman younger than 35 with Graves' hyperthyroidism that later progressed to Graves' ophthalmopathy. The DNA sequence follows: TGTGCCAGCAGCCCCCTAGCGGGGGGCAGCACAGATACGCAGTATTTT. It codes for CASSPLAGGSTDTQYF.